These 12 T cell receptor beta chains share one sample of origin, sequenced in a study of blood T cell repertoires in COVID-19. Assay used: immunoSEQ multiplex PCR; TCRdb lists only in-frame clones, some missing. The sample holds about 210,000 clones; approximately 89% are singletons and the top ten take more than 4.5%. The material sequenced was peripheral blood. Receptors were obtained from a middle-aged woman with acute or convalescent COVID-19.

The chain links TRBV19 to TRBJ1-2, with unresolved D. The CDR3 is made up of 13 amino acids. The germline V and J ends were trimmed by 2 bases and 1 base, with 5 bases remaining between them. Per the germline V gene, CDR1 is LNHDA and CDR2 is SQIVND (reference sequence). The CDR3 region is CASSIWLNYGYTF. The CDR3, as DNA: TGTGCCAGTAGTATATGGCTTAACTATGGCTACACCTTC.

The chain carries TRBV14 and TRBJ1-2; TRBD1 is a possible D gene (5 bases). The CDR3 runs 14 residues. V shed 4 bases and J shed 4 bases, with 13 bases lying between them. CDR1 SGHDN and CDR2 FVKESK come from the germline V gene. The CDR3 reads CASSLSPGLYGYTF. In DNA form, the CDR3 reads TGTGCCAGCAGCCTCTCCCCAGGGCTCTATGGCTACACCTTC. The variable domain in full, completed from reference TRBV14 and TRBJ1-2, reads EAGVTQFPSHSVIEKGQTVTLRCDPISGHDNLYWYRRVMGKEIKFLLHFVKESKQDESGMPNNRFLAERTGGTYSTLKVQPAELEDSGVYFCASSLSPGLYGYTFGSGTRLTVV.

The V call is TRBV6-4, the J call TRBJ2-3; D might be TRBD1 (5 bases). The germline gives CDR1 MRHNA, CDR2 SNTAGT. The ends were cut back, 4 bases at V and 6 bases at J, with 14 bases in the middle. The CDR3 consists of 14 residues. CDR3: CASSVTGTSDTQYF. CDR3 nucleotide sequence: TGTGCCAGCAGTGTAACAGGAACATCTGATACGCAGTATTTT.

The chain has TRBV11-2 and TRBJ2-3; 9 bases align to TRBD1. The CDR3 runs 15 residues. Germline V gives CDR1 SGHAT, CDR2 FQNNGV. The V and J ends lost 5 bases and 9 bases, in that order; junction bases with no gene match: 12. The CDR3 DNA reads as TGTGCCAGCAGCCGAGGACAGGGGTTAATGTACACGCAGTATTTT. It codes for CASSRGQGLMYTQYF.

The CDR3 region is CSVVLLGPTGNTIYF. The CDR3, as DNA: TGCAGCGTTGTTCTACTAGGACCCACTGGAAACACCATATATTTT. The chain is built from TRBV29-1 and TRBJ1-3; D remains ambiguous. This CDR3 spans 15 amino acids. Germline CDR1 SQVTM, CDR2 ANQGSEA. Between the trimmed V and J ends, which lost 4 bases and 2 bases, there was a span of 15 bases. Drawing the rest from reference TRBV29-1 and TRBJ1-3, the complete variable domain is SAVISQKPSRDICQRGTSLTIQCQVDSQVTMMFWYRQQPGQSLTLIATANQGSEATYESGFVIDKFPISRPNLTFSTLTVSNMSPEDSSIYLCSVVLLGPTGNTIYFGEGSWLTVV.

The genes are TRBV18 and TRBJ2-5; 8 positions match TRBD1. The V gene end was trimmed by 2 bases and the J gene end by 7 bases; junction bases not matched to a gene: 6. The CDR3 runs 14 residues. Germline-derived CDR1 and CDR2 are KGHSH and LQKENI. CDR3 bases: TGTGCCAGCTCACCAGGAGGGGGGACAGGGACCCAGTACTTC. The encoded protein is CASSPGGGTGTQYF.

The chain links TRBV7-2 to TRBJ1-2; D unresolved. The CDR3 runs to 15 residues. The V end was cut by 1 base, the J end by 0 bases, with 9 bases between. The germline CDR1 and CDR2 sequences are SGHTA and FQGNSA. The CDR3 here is CASSLGSNANYGYTF. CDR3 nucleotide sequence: TGTGCCAGCAGCTTAGGTTCAAATGCTAACTATGGCTACACCTTC.

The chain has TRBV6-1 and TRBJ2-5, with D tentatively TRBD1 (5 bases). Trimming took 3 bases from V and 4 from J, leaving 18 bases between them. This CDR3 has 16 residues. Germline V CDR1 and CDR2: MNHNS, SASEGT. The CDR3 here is CASSDVPSGAGETQYF. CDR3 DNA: TGTGCCAGCAGTGACGTACCGTCTGGGGCCGGAGAGACCCAGTACTTC.

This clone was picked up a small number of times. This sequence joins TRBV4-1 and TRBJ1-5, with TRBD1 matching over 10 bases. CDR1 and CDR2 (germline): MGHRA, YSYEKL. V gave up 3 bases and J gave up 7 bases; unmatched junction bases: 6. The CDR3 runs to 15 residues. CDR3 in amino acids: CASSQIMDRGQPQHF. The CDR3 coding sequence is TGCGCCAGCAGCCAGATCATGGACAGGGGGCAGCCCCAGCATTTT.

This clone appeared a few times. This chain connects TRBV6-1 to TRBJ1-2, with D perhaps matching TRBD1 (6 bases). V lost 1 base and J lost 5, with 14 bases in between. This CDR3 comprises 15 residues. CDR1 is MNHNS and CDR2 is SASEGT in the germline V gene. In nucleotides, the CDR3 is TGTGCCAGCAGTGAAGAGGCGGGGGGCGGGTATGGCTACACCTTC. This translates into CASSEEAGGGYGYTF.

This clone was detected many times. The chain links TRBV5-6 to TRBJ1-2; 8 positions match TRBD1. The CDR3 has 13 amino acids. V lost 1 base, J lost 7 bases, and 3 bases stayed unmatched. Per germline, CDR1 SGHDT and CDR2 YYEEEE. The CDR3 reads CASSLQGASGYTF. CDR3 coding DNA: TGTGCCAGCAGCTTGCAGGGGGCGTCTGGCTACACCTTC.

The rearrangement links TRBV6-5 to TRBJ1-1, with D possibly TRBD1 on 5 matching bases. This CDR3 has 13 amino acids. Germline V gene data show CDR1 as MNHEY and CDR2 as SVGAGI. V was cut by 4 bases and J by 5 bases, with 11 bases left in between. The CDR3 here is CASSSPRGTEAFF. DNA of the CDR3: TGTGCCAGCAGTTCCCCCCGGGGGACTGAAGCTTTCTTT.